This T cell receptor (beta chain) is from a study of blood T cell repertoires in COVID-19. Study-wide context: T cells, B-cell-depleted T cells, or PBMCs provided the cDNA or gDNA that served as material.

Trimming removed 0 bases at V and 6 bases at J, with 12 bases between. The CDR3 length is 14 residues. The germline V gene has CDR1 SGHDT and CDR2 YYEEEE. Some clones are missing from TCRdb's copy, which holds only in-frame ones; the method was immunoSEQ multiplex PCR. The sample lists about 110,000 clones, approximately 70% occurring once. V is TRBV5-6 and J is TRBJ1-1; D gene unclear. This clonotype was obtained from a woman aged 40-49 years with acute or convalescent COVID-19. Sample: peripheral blood. The CDR3 is CASSLGRMFAEAFF. The CDR3 DNA reads TGTGCCAGCAGCTTGGGCAGGATGTTCGCTGAAGCTTTCTTT.